A selection of T cell receptor beta chains follows, all from one sample in a study of long-term antiretroviral therapy in people with HIV. Produced via immunoSEQ multiplex PCR; TCRdb's table is partial and in-frame only. The sample carries 20,000 to 25,000 clones, roughly 80% recorded once. The sequencing here drew on unsorted PBMCs, taken roughly 4 years after starting antiretroviral therapy. The receptors originated from a man aged 18-30 years with HIV. CDR3s leave out the opening cysteine and the closing phenylalanine or tryptophan.

V gene,CDR3 length,J gene,CDR3 protein
TRBV5-1,12,TRBJ2-7,ASSGTGSSYEQY
TRBV5-4,11,TRBJ2-3,ASSSPSTDTQY
TRBV28,13,TRBJ2-7,ASSLGSSGAYEQY
TRBV27,11,TRBJ2-7,ASSSQGPYEQY
TRBV5-6,12,TRBJ1-2,ASSLGRQSTTGA
TRBV4-2,15,TRBJ2-1,ASSQDRGGGPVDEQF
TRBV6-5,13,TRBJ1-5,ASRAGGFGNQPQH
TRBV6-1,15,TRBJ1-5,ASSDALRLGPNQPQH
TRBV6-1,11,TRBJ1-1,ASTPAMNTEAF
TRBV7-6,14,TRBJ2-2,ASRYYTGGASGELF
TRBV7-9,9,TRBJ1-1,ASSRNTEAF
TRBV25-1,11,TRBJ1-6,ASSANRNSPLH
TRBV2,13,TRBJ1-6,ASSEDRTNNSPLH
TRBV7-2,9,TRBJ2-3,ASSLMYTQY
TRBV5-6,13,TRBJ1-1,ASSLGMTVGAEAF
TRBV18,15,TRBJ1-6,ASSPTRDSFYNSPLH
TRBV27,12,TRBJ2-2,ASSPRQRTGELF
TRBV10-3,11,TRBJ1-2,AISERGDWGYT
TRBV10-2,11,TRBJ1-1,ASSETVNTEAF
TRBV28,12,TRBJ1-5,ASSSQARNQPQH
TRBV6-5,13,TRBJ2-7,ASSYGARSSYEQY
TRBV28,14,TRBJ2-7,ANGRPDSILGYEQY
TRBV28,16,TRBJ1-1,ASSFGGGQVDMNTEAF
TRBV5-1,12,TRBJ1-6,ASSFQGYNSPLH
TRBV18,12,TRBJ2-5,ASSPRGDGETQY
TRBV11-2,12,TRBJ1-2,ASSPDPANYGYT
TRBV7-9,12,TRBJ2-1,ASAGLAVNNEQF
TRBV5-1,12,TRBJ1-1,ASSLQGGGTEAF
TRBV10-3,11,TRBJ2-5,AINPRVGETQY
TRBV28,9,TRBJ1-1,ASSLYTEAF
TRBV6-1,13,TRBJ1-5,ASAPGAYGNQPQH
TRBV19,9,TRBJ1-2,ASSWGPMYT
TRBV20-1,8,TRBJ1-1,SARGSEAF
TRBV4-1,11,TRBJ2-2,ASSQDPTGELF
TRBV7-6,11,TRBJ2-2,ASSSRGTGELF
TRBV5-1,13,TRBJ2-2,ASRGGTQWTGELF
TRBV15,9,TRBJ2-7,ATSSVDRKY
TRBV10-3,16,TRBJ2-1,AISESIQLAGGMGEQF
TRBV14,11,TRBJ1-6,ASSPFDSTPLH
TRBV27,13,TRBJ1-5,ASSRIGTELLPQH
TRBV6-5,11,TRBJ2-1,ASSLGYSGEQF
TRBV5-5,11,TRBJ1-1,ASSWARNTEAF
TRBV25-1,15,TRBJ2-6,ASSDAQGAAGANVLT
TRBV28,14,TRBJ1-2,ASSFIETGGNYGYT